Listed below are T cell receptor beta chains from one sample, sequenced in a study of blood T cell repertoires in COVID-19. The data were produced by immunoSEQ multiplex PCR, yet TCRdb's version contains in-frame clones alone and is incomplete. The top ten hold 1.6% of the sample, which has about 180,000 clones, over 80% seen once. The sequencing sample was made of peripheral blood. The receptor set was obtained from a woman aged 45 to 65 with acute or convalescent COVID-19. Each CDR3 is given with its conserved first and last residue. A D gene is named only where the DNA matches it firmly. Expanded clones are given a class, and other clones once, few, many or no size at all.

TRBD1,TRBV5-1,TRBJ1-6,.,TGCGCCAGCAGCGTCGGACAGGGGCATTCACCCCTCCACTTT,CASSVGQGHSPLHF
TRBD2,TRBV2,TRBJ2-7,once,TGTGCCAGCAGTGAAATCGGACTGACTAGCGGGGACCACGAGCAGTACTTC,CASSEIGLTSGDHEQYF
.,TRBV2,TRBJ1-2,.,TGTGCCAGCAGTGAACGGGGGGCCTGGGGCTACACCTTC,CASSERGAWGYTF
TRBD1,TRBV29-1,TRBJ1-3,.,TGCAGCTGTTCCGGGACAGGGGGCCTTAGCTCTGGAAACACCATATATTTT,CSCSGTGGLSSGNTIYF
TRBD2,TRBV10-3,TRBJ2-1,many,TGTGCCATCAGTGAGACATTATCTAGCGGGGAGGACAATGAGCAGTTCTTC,CAISETLSSGEDNEQFF
.,TRBV9,TRBJ1-1,.,TGTGCCAGCAGCGCCCACAGGGACACTGAAGCTTTCTTT,CASSAHRDTEAFF
TRBD1,TRBV18,TRBJ1-2,.,TGTGCCAGCTCTCCCGGACAGGGCGGCGACACCTTC,CASSPGQGGDTF
.,TRBV5-1,TRBJ2-1,once,TGCGCCAGCAGCTTGGAAGGGGGGGATTACAATGAGCAGTTCTTC,CASSLEGGDYNEQFF
TRBD2,TRBV20-1,TRBJ2-1,.,TGCAGTGCTAGTAGCGGGCTTTACAATGAGCAGTTCTTC,CSASSGLYNEQFF
TRBD2,TRBV7-6,TRBJ2-5,.,TGTGCCAGCAGCTTAGGGACTAGCCTAGAGACCCAGTACTTC,CASSLGTSLETQYF
.,TRBV11-3,TRBJ1-1,.,TGTGCCAGCAGCTTCCCCTTTGGAGGGGAGGAAGCTTTCTTT,CASSFPFGGEEAFF
.,TRBV7-2,TRBJ1-5,.,TGTGCCAGCAGCTTACGGCAGGGTTTATTGGGCAATCAGCCCCAGCATTTT,CASSLRQGLLGNQPQHF
.,TRBV7-2,TRBJ2-2,.,TGTGCCAGCAGCTTAGATCAAAATAGCGCCACCGGGGAGCTGTTTTTT,CASSLDQNSATGELFF
.,TRBV10-3,TRBJ1-1,once,TGTGCCATCAGGGGACAGAACACTGAAGCTTTCTTT,CAIRGQNTEAFF
.,TRBV29-1,TRBJ1-3,.,TGCAGCGTTGTTGATTTCATGAGCTCTGGAAACACCATATATTTT,CSVVDFMSSGNTIYF
.,TRBV5-6,TRBJ2-1,.,TGTGCCAGCAGCTTGCTAAATGAGCAGTTCTTC,CASSLLNEQFF
.,TRBV27,TRBJ1-2,.,TGTGCCAACTTCGGCTATGGCTACACCTTC,CANFGYGYTF
.,TRBV27,TRBJ1-1,.,TGTGCCAGCACGGGGCTAGCGGGCCTGGACACTGAAGCTTTCTTT,CASTGLAGLDTEAFF
.,TRBV18,TRBJ1-1,.,TGTGCCAGCACCGCGACACCTGGAAACACTGAAGCTTTCTTT,CASTATPGNTEAFF
TRBD2,TRBV5-8,TRBJ2-1,.,TGTGCCAGCAGCCTCCGGCATCCGGGACTAGCGGGAGATGAGCAGTTCTTC,CASSLRHPGLAGDEQFF
.,TRBV6-6,TRBJ2-3,.,TGTGCCAGCAGTTACATAGCGGCCACAGATACGCAGTATTTT,CASSYIAATDTQYF
.,TRBV6-2/TRBV6-3,TRBJ2-7,.,TGTGCCAGCAGCGAGCCCGTAATGTACGAGCAGTACTTC,CASSEPVMYEQYF
TRBD1,TRBV12-5,TRBJ1-4,.,TGTGCTAGTGGTTTGGTATACGTCTCCGGGACAGGGGTGGTTGAAAAACTGTTTTTT,CASGLVYVSGTGVVEKLFF
.,TRBV25-1,TRBJ2-7,.,TGTGCCAGCAGTCTCCGTAGCTCCTACGAGCAGTACTTC,CASSLRSSYEQYF
.,TRBV24-1,TRBJ2-1,.,TGTGCCACCAGTGATGGACATCGGGACACCGAGCAGTTCTTC,CATSDGHRDTEQFF
.,TRBV28,TRBJ1-1,.,TGTGCCAGCAGCCCTGTTCTAGGAAACACTGAAGCTTTCTTT,CASSPVLGNTEAFF
.,TRBV6-5,TRBJ2-1,.,TGTGCCAGCAGTTATCCCGGGGTTGAGGAGCAGTTCTTC,CASSYPGVEEQFF
.,TRBV24-1,TRBJ1-2,.,TGTGCCACCAGTGTAGAGGGCGCCGATGGCTACACCTTC,CATSVEGADGYTF
.,TRBV30,TRBJ1-4,.,TGTGCCTGGAGTGCGGGGGAAAAACTGTTTTTT,CAWSAGEKLFF
.,TRBV10-3,TRBJ2-3,.,TGTGCCATCAGCGTCCAGGGTTTCTCAGATACGCAGTATTTT,CAISVQGFSDTQYF
TRBD2,TRBV13,TRBJ2-2,.,TGTGCCAGCAGCTTGGGACTAGCGGGGGAATCCGGGGAGCTGTTTTTT,CASSLGLAGESGELFF
.,TRBV6-5,TRBJ2-2,.,TGTGCCAGCAGTCTCCGGGGATTCACCGGGGAGCTGTTTTTT,CASSLRGFTGELFF
.,TRBV18,TRBJ2-1,.,TGTGCCAGCTCACCTCTAGATTTTTCCTACAATGAGCAGTTCTTC,CASSPLDFSYNEQFF
TRBD1,TRBV7-9,TRBJ1-2,.,TGTGCCAGCACCGTCCCGGGACAGGGAGGCGGCTACACCTTC,CASTVPGQGGGYTF
.,TRBV5-1,TRBJ2-2,once,TGCGCCAGCAGCTTGCTTGGCGGCGCCGGGGAGCTGTTTTTT,CASSLLGGAGELFF
.,TRBV15,TRBJ2-5,.,TGTGCCACCAGCCACCATGGAGGCGGGGCCAAAGGGAAGACCCAGTACTTC,CATSHHGGGAKGKTQYF
.,TRBV7-2,TRBJ1-1,.,TGTGCCAGCAGCGAACGGGGGTCCTGGAACACTGAAGCTTTCTTT,CASSERGSWNTEAFF
.,TRBV7-2,TRBJ2-5,.,TGTGCCAGCAGCTTAGAGCGGGCACGGACGGGGACCCAGTACTTC,CASSLERARTGTQYF
.,TRBV6-5,TRBJ1-5,.,TGTGCCAGCAGTACAGGACGAAGCAATCAGCCCCAGCATTTT,CASSTGRSNQPQHF
TRBD2,TRBV7-2,TRBJ2-1,.,TGTGCCAGCAGCTTAACTAGCGGCCCCTACAATGAGCAGTTCTTC,CASSLTSGPYNEQFF
.,TRBV5-5,TRBJ1-1,.,TGTGCCAGCAGCCGACAAATGCCAGGGGTCACTGAAGCTTTCTTT,CASSRQMPGVTEAFF
TRBD2,TRBV7-8,TRBJ2-7,.,TGTGCCAGCAGCTCCTCGGGGGCGGGAGGGGGTCTCGAGCAGTACTTC,CASSSSGAGGGLEQYF
.,TRBV6-5,TRBJ1-1,.,TGTGCCAGCAGTTCCCTCACTGAAGCTTTCTTT,CASSSLTEAFF
TRBD1,TRBV7-9,TRBJ2-7,.,TGTGCCAGCAGCTTGGACAGGACAGGCCTTCGGGACGAGCAGTACTTC,CASSLDRTGLRDEQYF
.,TRBV4-1,TRBJ2-1,.,TGCGCCAGCAGCCAAGTTTCAGGGGCCTTTGACAATGAGCAGTTCTTC,CASSQVSGAFDNEQFF
TRBD1,TRBV13,TRBJ1-2,.,TGTGCCAGCAGCTCCCCCGGACAGGGACTATATGGCTACACCTTC,CASSSPGQGLYGYTF